Sequencing of this T cell receptor (beta chain) was carried out in a study of identical twins. TCRdb analysed the 5' RACE reads with MiXCR anew, one entry per CDR3 protein. The profile shows about 300,000 distinct CDR3 sequences, 10% to 15% of them singletons. Study-wide points: Out-of-frame alpha sequences shared between twins exhibited an excess of low generation probability. In cord blood, abundant beta clonotypes had fewer insertions; memory showed no trend. Less excess twin sharing appeared in beta out-of-frame sequences.

In its sample, this clonotype was seen many times. Its specificity is not known. This CDR3 region has 16 residues. Germline CDR1 reads SGHVS; CDR2 reads FQNEAQ. V shed 4 bases and J 4 bases; nucleotides not matched to a gene: 8. The data also belong to a second study, concerning yellow fever vaccine responses in identical twins. This second study says: Twins' vaccine T cell responses were reported to seem partly convergent and partly personalized.

Sequenced sample: CD8+ T cells sorted from blood. This receptor was identified in a woman aged 18 to 35 in good health. The rearrangement joins TRBV7-8 to TRBJ2-1; the match to TRBD2 covers 9 bases. In DNA form, the CDR3 reads TGTGCCAGCAGCTCGCGAGCGGGGGGCGATTACAATGAGCAGTTCTTC. Amino acid sequence: CASSSRAGGDYNEQFF.